The 20 T cell receptor beta chains reported below all come from one sample, sequenced in a study of T cells in Graves' hyperthyroidism and ophthalmopathy. RNA transcripts yielded amplified TCR beta CDR3 regions. Initially, a first-round RT-PCR of the TCR CDR3 employed the HTBI primer set. From the multiplex PCR reads, TCRdb called clonotypes with MiXCR, one entry per CDR3 protein. In the table there are more than 550,000 distinct CDR3 sequences, 18% of which are singletons. The specimen sequenced was blood. All receptors come from a woman between 45 and 60 years old with Graves' hyperthyroidism that later progressed to Graves' ophthalmopathy.

The sample holds a few counts of this clonotype. The chain carries TRBV12-3 or TRBV12-4 and TRBJ1-5; TRBD1 aligns across 11 bases. The CDR3 runs to 14 residues. Trimming cost V 8 bases and J 2 bases; bases outside gene matches: 2. CDR3: CASGQGARNQPQHF. The DNA of the CDR3 is TGTGCCAGCGGACAGGGGGCGCGCAATCAGCCCCAGCATTTT.

This clonotype was seen repeatedly, ten times or more. The chain is built from TRBV2 and TRBJ2-7; D is perhaps TRBD1 (9 bases). V lost 11 bases to trimming and J lost 4 bases, with 18 bases between them. Per the germline V gene, CDR1 is SNHLY and CDR2 is FYNNEI. This CDR3 has 13 residues. The CDR3 region is CAGGTGTSYEQYF. The CDR3 DNA reads as TGTGCCGGGGGGACAGGGACTAGTTACGAGCAGTACTTC.

The chain links TRBV7-2 to TRBJ2-5; D may be TRBD1 or TRBD2 (6 bases each). CDR1 and CDR2 from the germline V gene are SGHTA and FQGNSA. The CDR3 is made up of 20 amino acids. V shed 2 bases and J shed 0 bases, with 25 bases lying between them. The CDR3 DNA reads TGTGCCAGCAGCTTACCCTCACTCCAGTTTGGGGGGCAAGACCAAGAGACCCAGTACTTC. Translation: CASSLPSLQFGGQDQETQYF.

This clonotype was counted many times. The chain carries TRBV10-3 and TRBJ1-2; D unclear. Germline lookup yields CDR1 ENHRY and CDR2 SYGVKD. CDR3 length: 16 residues. The V gene lost 3 bases and the J gene lost 4 bases, with 18 bases spanning the gap. The CDR3 DNA follows: TGTGCCATCAGTGATCGACCTCGGGCGGACCCCTATGGCTACACCTTC. It encodes CAISDRPRADPYGYTF.

There are a few counts of this clonotype. The rearrangement joins TRBV20-1 to TRBJ2-5; D is perhaps TRBD1 (5 bases). Germline values: CDR1 DFQATT, CDR2 SNEGSKA (reference sequence). The CDR3 totals 16 residues. V shed 0 bases and J shed 0 bases, with 14 bases lying between them. Here the CDR3 DNA reads TGCAGTGCTAGAGATAGGGGCAGGGATTACCAAGAGACCCAGTACTTC. Amino acids: CSARDRGRDYQETQYF.

Remarks on this clonotype: This may arise from a read error, as a much more abundant clone is one base away. The V gene is TRBV12-3 or TRBV12-4, the J gene TRBJ1-2; D is perhaps TRBD1 (5 bases). The CDR3 loop spans 14 amino acids. The CDR3 sequence: CASGLARDAYGYTF. In DNA form, the CDR3 reads TGTGCCAGCGGTTTAGCCAGGGATGCCTATGGCTACACCTTC.

There are a few counts of this clonotype. The V and J genes are TRBV4-2 and TRBJ2-7; D assignment may be TRBD1 or TRBD2 (5 bases each). The germline V gene encodes CDR1 LGHNA and CDR2 YNFKEQ. V was clipped by 3 bases and J by 2 bases, with 14 bases between them. This CDR3 is built from 15 residues. CDR3 amino acids: CASSQVAGTTYEQYF. Written as DNA, the CDR3 is TGTGCCAGCAGCCAGGTTGCCGGGACCACCTACGAGCAGTACTTC.

There are many counts of this clonotype. The chain uses TRBV20-1 and TRBJ1-5; 9 nucleotides align to TRBD1. V shed 0 bases and J 3 bases; nucleotides not matched to a gene: 3. Germline loops: CDR1 DFQATT, CDR2 SNEGSKA (reference sequence). The CDR3 is 15 residues long. CDR3 in amino acids: CSARDGQGNNQPQHF. The CDR3 coding sequence is TGCAGTGCTAGAGATGGACAGGGGAACAATCAGCCCCAGCATTTT.

The CDR3 loop reads CASSELNNEQFF. The CDR3 DNA follows: TGCGCCAGCAGTGAATTGAACAATGAGCAGTTCTTC. The chain recombines TRBV10-1 with TRBJ2-1; unclear D gene. The germline CDR1 and CDR2 sequences are WNHNN and SYGVQD (reference sequence). Trimming removed 3 bases at V and 5 bases at J, with 5 bases between. The CDR3 has 12 amino acids.

This clonotype was observed a few times. V and J are TRBV5-1 and TRBJ2-5; unclear D gene. The V gene lost 4 bases and the J gene lost 0 bases, with 16 bases spanning the gap. Germline V gene data show CDR1 as SGHRS and CDR2 as YFSETQ. This CDR3 is 16 amino acids long. CDR3 loop: CASSLTGGTYQETQYF. Written as DNA, the CDR3 is TGCGCCAGCAGCCTAACCGGCGGCACTTACCAAGAGACCCAGTACTTC. Variable domain in full (rest from reference TRBV5-1 and TRBJ2-5): KAGVTQTPRYLIKTRGQQVTLSCSPISGHRSVSWYQQTPGQGLQFLFEYFSETQRNKGNFPGRFSGRQFSNSRSEMNVSTLELGDSALYLCASSLTGGTYQETQYFGPGTRLLVL.

This clonotype has a handful of counts. This chain connects TRBV20-1 to TRBJ1-6, with 11 bases aligning to TRBD1. Germline assignment: CDR1 DFQATT and CDR2 SNEGSKA (reference sequence). V lost 3 bases, J lost 7 bases, and 8 bases stayed unmatched. CDR3 length equals 16 residues. Here the CDR3 reads CSARSSGTGGNSPLHF. In DNA form, the CDR3 reads TGCAGTGCTAGGTCCTCCGGGACAGGGGGGAATTCACCCCTCCACTTT.

This clonotype was detected many times. The J gene is TRBJ1-2, the V gene TRBV18; maybe TRBD1 (5 bases). The germline V gene encodes CDR1 KGHSH and CDR2 LQKENI. V was shortened by 5 bases and J by 8 bases, with 12 bases between the two germline ends. The CDR3 is 12 amino acids. The CDR3 is CASSSEGNGYTF. CDR3 DNA: TGTGCCAGCTCATCCGAGGGGAACGGCTACACCTTC.

This clonotype was seen a few times. The chain combines TRBV9 with TRBJ2-1; D is unresolved. Trimming took 1 base from V and 5 from J, leaving 10 bases between them. The CDR3 length is 14 residues. Looked up from germline, CDR1 is SGDLS and CDR2 is YYNGEE. CDR3 loop: CASSVRTENNEQFF. DNA for the CDR3: TGTGCCAGCAGCGTAAGGACGGAAAACAATGAGCAGTTCTTC.

The sample holds many counts of this clonotype. CDR3 protein: CASSFASGGGETQYF. The CDR3, as DNA: TGTGCCAGCAGTTTTGCTAGCGGGGGCGGGGAGACCCAGTACTTC. The chain uses TRBV12-3 or TRBV12-4 and TRBJ2-5; 10 bases are shared with TRBD2. The junction had 6 bases not matched to a gene; V was cut back by 3 bases and J by 5 bases. This CDR3 spans 15 amino acids.

This clonotype was counted at least ten times. This chain joins TRBV18 and TRBJ2-5; maybe TRBD2 (5 bases). This CDR3 is built from 14 residues. Germline lookup yields CDR1 KGHSH and CDR2 LQKENI. V was clipped by 3 bases and J by 1 base, with 9 bases between them. The CDR3 reads CASSPRTLQETQYF. In DNA form, the CDR3 reads TGTGCCAGCTCACCTAGGACTCTCCAAGAGACCCAGTACTTC.

This clonotype was detected only a few times. The chain combines TRBV10-3 with TRBJ2-5; 12 bases are a match to TRBD2. The germline CDR1 and CDR2 sequences are ENHRY and SYGVKD. V lost 2 bases and J lost 6; bases outside the gene matches: 10. This CDR3 region has 17 residues. The CDR3, as DNA: TGTGCCATCAGTGAGCCCCGGACTAGCGGGGAGATGAAGACCCAGTACTTC. The encoded protein is CAISEPRTSGEMKTQYF.

V and J are TRBV5-6 and TRBJ1-2, with D unresolved. The germline CDR1 and CDR2 sequences are SGHDT and YYEEEE. The CDR3 is 14 residues long. The V end was cut by 5 bases, the J end by 7 bases, with 18 bases between. CDR3 sequence: CASSYSRPIIGYTF. In DNA, the CDR3 is TGTGCCAGCAGTTACTCCCGGCCGATCATTGGCTACACCTTC. The whole variable domain, remainder taken from reference TRBV5-6 and TRBJ1-2, is DAGVTQSPTHLIKTRGQQVTLRCSPKSGHDTVSWYQQALGQGPQFIFQYYEEEERQRGNFPDRFSGHQFPNYSSELNVNALLLGDSALYLCASSYSRPIIGYTFGSGTRLTVV.

V gene TRBV20-1 combines with J gene TRBJ1-5; possible D gene TRBD1, 6 bases. Trimming cost V 1 base and J 10 bases, with 17 bases left between them. CDR3 length: 14 amino acids. Germline values: CDR1 DFQATT, CDR2 SNEGSKA (reference sequence). CDR3 loop: CSARAARGVQPQHF. The CDR3 DNA reads as TGCAGTGCTAGAGCGGCCAGGGGCGTTCAACCCCAGCATTTT.

This clonotype has just a few counts. This rearrangement joins TRBV20-1 to TRBJ1-1; TRBD1 agrees at 9 bases. This CDR3 region has 14 residues. From germline, CDR1 is DFQATT and CDR2 SNEGSKA (reference sequence). Trimming removed 5 bases from V and 5 bases from J; junction bases left unmatched: 9. The CDR3 DNA reads TGCAGTGCTGTGGGACAGGGATTTTCTACTGAAGCTTTCTTT. The encoded protein is CSAVGQGFSTEAFF.

The genes are TRBV4-1 and TRBJ1-1; 8 bases fit TRBD1. The trim removed 0 bases at V and 11 bases at J, leaving 14 bases unmatched. This CDR3 has 16 amino acids. The germline gives CDR1 MGHRA, CDR2 YSYEKL. The CDR3 DNA follows: TGCGCCAGCAGCCAAGACCGGGACAGGTCCCGGTTTGGGGCTTTCTTT. As protein: CASSQDRDRSRFGAFF.